A single sample gave rise to the 4 T cell receptor beta chains below, sequenced in a study of control samples from healthy donors and cancer patients. Produced via immunoSEQ multiplex PCR; TCRdb's table is partial and in-frame only. The sample shows 120,000 to 150,000 clones, 89% of them seen only once. The sequenced sample consisted of blood. The source is a man between 25 and 39 years old in good health.

For this clone: The identical CDR3 is also encoded by other nucleotide sequences in the sample. The chain has TRBV7-3 and TRBJ2-1; TRBD1 might be the D (7 bases). Germline CDR1 is SGHTA and CDR2 is FQGTGA. The V gene lost 5 bases and the J gene lost 1 base, with 15 bases spanning the gap. The CDR3 totals 16 residues. The CDR3: CASSLNPGGSYNEQFF. CDR3 sequence (DNA): TGTGCCAGCAGCCTCAATCCAGGGGGGTCCTACAATGAGCAGTTCTTC.

The chain recombines TRBV18 with TRBJ2-3, with unresolved D. Between the trimmed V and J ends, which lost 3 bases and 1 base, there was a span of 2 bases. In germline, CDR1 is KGHSH, CDR2 LQKENI. CDR3 length: 12 residues. CDR3 in DNA: TGTGCCAGCTCACCGCGCACAGATACGCAGTATTTT. Amino acid sequence: CASSPRTDTQYF.

This chain links TRBV5-4 with TRBJ1-5; TRBD1 might be the D (5 bases). The CDR3 has 14 amino acids. Germline values: CDR1 SGHNT, CDR2 YYREEE (reference sequence). V lost 1 base and J lost 4, with 9 bases in between. CDR3 protein: CASSLQGSNQPQHF. Written as DNA, the CDR3 is TGTGCCAGCAGCTTGCAGGGAAGTAATCAGCCCCAGCATTTT.

This clone appeared a single time. This chain uses TRBV7-2 with TRBJ1-2, with a possible D match to TRBD1 (6 bases). Germline V CDR1 and CDR2: SGHTA, FQGNSA. The ends were cut back, 3 bases at V and 3 bases at J, with 14 bases in the middle. The CDR3 contains 15 residues. The CDR3 reads CASSFRPGADYGYTF. As DNA, the CDR3 is TGTGCCAGCAGCTTTCGCCCGGGGGCGGACTATGGCTACACCTTC.